The 17 T cell receptor beta chains listed next were all sequenced from one sample in a study of shared clonotypes between healthy human individuals. The protocol was immunoSEQ multiplex PCR, while the TCRdb copy is restricted to in-frame clones and leaves out a portion. The sample lists just over 2,000,000 clones; over 85% were seen once. Input material: naive CD4+ T cells sorted from blood. Subset indicated: CD45RA+ positively selected. The receptors derive from a man between 18 and 35 years old in good health.

The rearrangement joins TRBV7-6 to TRBJ2-3; 13 bases line up with TRBD2. The CDR3 totals 17 residues. J was trimmed by 2 bases and V by 4 bases; bases with no gene match: 6. Germline V CDR1 and CDR2: SGHVS, FNYEAQ. CDR3 coding DNA: TGTGCCAGCAGCTGGGGACTAGCGGGATCGTACACAGATACGCAGTATTTT. It translates to CASSWGLAGSYTDTQYF.

This chain links TRBV6-1 with TRBJ1-3; possibly TRBD1 for D (5 bases). There are 14 residues in the CDR3. CDR1 and CDR2 (germline): MNHNS, SASEGT. V was pared by 7 bases and J by 2 bases, with 12 bases between. CDR3 region: CASTYGGTGNTIYF. CDR3 DNA sequence: TGTGCCAGCACCTACGGGGGAACTGGAAACACCATATATTTT.

The V call is TRBV6-1, the J call TRBJ2-3, with no clear D. The CDR3 runs to 13 residues. V dropped 1 base and J dropped 4 bases, with 6 bases sitting between them. Germline V CDR1 and CDR2: MNHNS, SASEGT. The CDR3 loop is CASSEDIPDTQYF. As DNA, the CDR3 is TGTGCCAGCAGTGAAGACATCCCAGATACGCAGTATTTT.

The chain employs TRBV5-1 and TRBJ2-5; 8 bases agree with TRBD1. CDR3 size: 14 residues. Germline V gene sequence: CDR1 SGHRS, CDR2 YFSETQ. The J segment lost 2 bases and the V segment lost 4 bases, leaving 4 bases of the junction unmatched. CDR3 coding DNA: TGCGCCAGCAGCAATACAGGGGGGCAAGAGACCCAGTACTTC. Translating gives CASSNTGGQETQYF.

V and J are TRBV7-2 and TRBJ2-7; 10 bases line up with TRBD2. CDR3 length: 18 amino acids. After removal of 5 bases from V and 7 bases from J, the junction contained 20 bases not matched to a gene. Germline assignment: CDR1 SGHTA and CDR2 FQGNSA. As DNA, the CDR3 is TGTGCCAGCAGCGCAGGGGTCAGGCCCCTAGCGGGAGTAAGGGAGCAGTACTTC. Encoded protein: CASSAGVRPLAGVREQYF.

CDR3 region: CASSPGDRTIYEQYF. Written as DNA, the CDR3 is TGTGCCAGCAGCCCGGGGGACAGGACCATCTACGAGCAGTACTTC. The rearrangement joins TRBV5-4 to TRBJ2-7; 8 bases line up with TRBD1. V shed 4 bases and J 3 bases; nucleotides not matched to a gene: 9. CDR1 is SGHNT, CDR2 YYREEE, per germline (reference sequence). The CDR3 totals 15 residues.

Of note for this clone: Other DNA sequences in this sample translate to the same CDR3. V gene TRBV6-5 combines with J gene TRBJ2-2, with D unclear. Germline lookup yields CDR1 MNHEY and CDR2 SVGAGI. Trimming pared 3 bases from V and 6 bases from J, leaving 5 bases between. The CDR3 totals 12 residues. This CDR3 is CASSYLPGELFF. DNA of the CDR3: TGTGCCAGCAGTTATTTGCCCGGGGAGCTGTTTTTT.

V and J are TRBV6-5 and TRBJ2-5; unclear D gene. Germline CDR1 MNHEY, CDR2 SVGAGI. This CDR3 comprises 15 residues. Trimming stripped 4 bases from V and 5 bases from J, with 17 bases between. CDR3 region: CASSSSHEQVETQYF. Written as DNA, the CDR3 is TGTGCCAGCAGTTCATCTCACGAGCAAGTTGAGACCCAGTACTTC.

The chain combines TRBV28 with TRBJ1-2, with D tentatively TRBD1 (6 bases). Germline values: CDR1 MDHEN, CDR2 SYDVKM. The CDR3 length is 15 residues. V lost 5 bases and J 8 bases, leaving 21 bases between the germline ends. Written as DNA, the CDR3 is TGTGCCAGCAGTAACACCAAAAACAGGGTCGGAGGCTACACCTTC. This encodes CASSNTKNRVGGYTF.

On this clone itself: At one end, the junction sequence differs from germline, possibly due to a read error. This chain joins TRBV6-6 and TRBJ2-1; the D is unclear. CDR1 and CDR2 (germline): MNHNY, SVGAGI (reference sequence). This CDR3 region has 15 residues. The chain's CDR3 is CASSYSELGYSEQFF. DNA of the CDR3: TGTGCCAGCAGTTACTCGGAATTGGGTTACAGTGAGCAGTTCTTC.

This chain links TRBV27 with TRBJ2-7; D might be TRBD2 (6 bases). CDR3 length equals 14 residues. Germline V gives CDR1 MNHEY, CDR2 SMNVEV (reference sequence). Trimming pared 5 bases from V and 7 bases from J, leaving 18 bases between. In DNA form, the CDR3 reads TGTGCCAGCAGTCCGGGAGAGCGGGCGAGAGAGCAGTACTTC. Amino acids: CASSPGERAREQYF.

The chain is built from TRBV13 and TRBJ2-7, with D possibly TRBD1 on 6 matching bases. Germline V lookup: CDR1 PRHDT, CDR2 FYEKMQ (reference sequence). The V end lost 5 bases, the J end lost 1 base, and 18 bases lay between the germline ends. This CDR3 spans 16 amino acids. The CDR3 DNA sequence: TGTGCCAGCAGCGTCAGCAGGGGAAAGGGATCCTACGAGCAGTACTTC. It codes for CASSVSRGKGSYEQYF.

V and J are TRBV18 and TRBJ2-5; D is perhaps TRBD1 (5 bases). V lost 4 bases to trimming and J lost 5 bases, with 14 bases between them. The CDR3 spans 14 residues. Germline loops: CDR1 KGHSH, CDR2 LQKENI. The CDR3 DNA reads TGTGCCAGCTCACTTGGCAGGGTATTGGAGACCCAGTACTTC. Encoded protein: CASSLGRVLETQYF. The whole variable domain, remainder taken from reference TRBV18 and TRBJ2-5, is NAGVMQNPRHLVRRRGQEARLRCSPMKGHSHVYWYRQLPEEGLKFMVYLQKENIIDESGMPKERFSAEFPKEGPSILRIQQVVRGDSAAYFCASSLGRVLETQYFGPGTRLLVL.

The J gene is TRBJ2-3, the V gene TRBV18, with unresolved D. The CDR3 consists of 15 residues. The V end was cut by 2 bases, the J end by 1 base, with 10 bases between. Germline V CDR1 and CDR2: KGHSH, LQKENI. CDR3 nucleotides: TGTGCCAGCTCACCATTGGGGTCTCGCACAGATACGCAGTATTTT. Translation gives CASSPLGSRTDTQYF.

The chain joins TRBV12-5 to TRBJ2-2, with 8 bases aligning to TRBD2. Per germline, CDR1 LGHNT and CDR2 FRNRAP. The CDR3 runs to 17 residues. This chain's CDR3 is CAGGAGVAPRNTGELFF. Here the CDR3 DNA reads TGTGCCGGGGGGGCAGGGGTCGCCCCCCGGAACACCGGGGAGCTGTTTTTT.

The chain has TRBV5-6 and TRBJ1-1, with 8 bases aligning to TRBD1. Germline V lookup: CDR1 SGHDT, CDR2 YYEEEE. The CDR3 is 13 residues long. Trimming cost V 2 bases and J 11 bases; bases outside gene matches: 8. The CDR3, as DNA: TGTGCCAGCAGCTTAGGACAGGGCTTGAGGGCTTTCTTT. Amino acid sequence: CASSLGQGLRAFF.

The gene calls are TRBV18 and TRBJ1-1; D is perhaps TRBD1 (5 bases). Per the germline V gene, CDR1 is KGHSH and CDR2 is LQKENI. Deletions cut 3 bases from V and 0 bases from J, with 14 bases between. The CDR3 consists of 16 residues. CDR3 amino acids: CASSPGRQIMNTEAFF. The CDR3 DNA reads TGTGCCAGCTCACCGGGAAGACAGATCATGAACACTGAAGCTTTCTTT.